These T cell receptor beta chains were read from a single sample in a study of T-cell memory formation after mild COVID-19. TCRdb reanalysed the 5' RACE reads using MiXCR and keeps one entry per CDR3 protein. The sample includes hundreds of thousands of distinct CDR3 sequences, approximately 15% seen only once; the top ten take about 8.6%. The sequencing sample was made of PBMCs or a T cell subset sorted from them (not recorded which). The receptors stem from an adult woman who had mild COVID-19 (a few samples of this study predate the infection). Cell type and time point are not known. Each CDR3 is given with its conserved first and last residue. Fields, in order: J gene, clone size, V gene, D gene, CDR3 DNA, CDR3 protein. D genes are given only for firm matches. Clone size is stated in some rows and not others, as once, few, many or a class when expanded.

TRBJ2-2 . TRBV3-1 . TGTGCCTTCGGCACAGGGAACACCGGGGAGCTGTTTTTT CAFGTGNTGELFF
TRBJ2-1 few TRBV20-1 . TGCAGTGTCCAGGGGAACACCTACAATGAGCAGTTCTTC CSVQGNTYNEQFF
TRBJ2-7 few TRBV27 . TGTGCCAGCGGTAACACCTTACCTTTGTACTTC CASGNTLPLYF
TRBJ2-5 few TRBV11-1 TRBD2 TGTGCCAGCATCCCAGATGCTAGCGGGGATCAAGAGACCCAGTACTTC CASIPDASGDQETQYF
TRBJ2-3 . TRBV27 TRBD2 TGTGCCAGCAGTTTTAGGCTAGCGGGCGTTACAGATACGCAGTATTTT CASSFRLAGVTDTQYF
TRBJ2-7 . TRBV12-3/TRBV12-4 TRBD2 TGTGCCAGCAGTTCCAACGGACTAGCGGGGGACGAGCAGTACTTC CASSSNGLAGDEQYF
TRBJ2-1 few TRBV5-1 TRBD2 TGCGCCAGCAGCTTGGTCGGCGGGAGGGTTAATGAGCAGTTCTTC CASSLVGGRVNEQFF
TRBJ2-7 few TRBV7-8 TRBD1 TGTGCCAGCAGCCTTGGGACAGGGGGCTCAAGCTCCTACGAGCAGTACTTC CASSLGTGGSSSYEQYF
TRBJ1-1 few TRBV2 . TGTGCCAGCAGTGACCCTCGGGGAGGGGTCGACACTGAAGCTTTCTTT CASSDPRGGVDTEAFF
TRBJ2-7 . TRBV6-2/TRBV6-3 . TGTGCCAGCAGTTACTTTGTTTACGAGCAGTACTTC CASSYFVYEQYF
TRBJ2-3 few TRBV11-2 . TGTGCCAGCACCAATCTAGGGCTCCCCGAAGATACGCAGTATTTT CASTNLGLPEDTQYF
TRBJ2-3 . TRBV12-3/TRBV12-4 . TGTGCCAGCAGTTTCGGCGGGGTTAGCACAGATACGCAGTATTTT CASSFGGVSTDTQYF
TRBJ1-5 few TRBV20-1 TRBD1 TGCAGTGCTAGAGGTGCAGGGGGCGCGGAGCCCCAGCATTTT CSARGAGGAEPQHF
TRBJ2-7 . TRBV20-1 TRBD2 TGCAGTGCTGGGATAGCGGGGAGCTCCTACGAGCAGTACTTC CSAGIAGSSYEQYF
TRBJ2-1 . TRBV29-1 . TGCAGCGTTGACGGATTATACAATGAGCAGTTCTTC CSVDGLYNEQFF
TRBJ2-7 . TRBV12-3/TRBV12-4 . TGTGCCAGCAGTTTCGGGACGGTTCTCCACTTC CASSFGTVLHF
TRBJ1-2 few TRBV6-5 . TGTGCCAGCGTTGGGCGAGACAGCACTAACTATGGCTACACCTTC CASVGRDSTNYGYTF
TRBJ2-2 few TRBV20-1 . TGCAGTGCTAGACCCTCCCTTTCGCTTGGGGCGAACACCGGGGAGCTGTTTTTT CSARPSLSLGANTGELFF
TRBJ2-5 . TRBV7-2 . TGTGCCAGCAGCTTAGGCGGGAACAGAGAAGAGACCCAGTACTTC CASSLGGNREETQYF
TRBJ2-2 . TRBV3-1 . TGTGCCAGCAGCCAAGAACCGGCTAGTCGCACCGGGGAGCTGTTTTTT CASSQEPASRTGELFF
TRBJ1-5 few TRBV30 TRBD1 TGTGCCTGGTCACCGGGACAGGGGACGCCCCAGCATTTT CAWSPGQGTPQHF
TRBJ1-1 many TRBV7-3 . TGTGCCAGCAGCTTAAATGCGGTGAACACTGAAGCTTTCTTT CASSLNAVNTEAFF
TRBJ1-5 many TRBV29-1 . TGCAGCGTTAGCTTTTCCGGGCGAGATCAGCCCCAGCATTTT CSVSFSGRDQPQHF
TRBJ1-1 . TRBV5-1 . TGCGCCAGCAGCCCTGCTAGGGCAGGGAGCACTGAAGCTTTCTTT CASSPARAGSTEAFF
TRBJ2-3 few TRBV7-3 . TGTGCCAGCAGCCGGAGACAAAGCACAGATACGCAGTATTTT CASSRRQSTDTQYF
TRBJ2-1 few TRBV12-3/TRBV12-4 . TGTGCCAGCAGCCCTTCCAGCGAGCGGTGGAGCGGCAATGAGCAGTTCTTC CASSPSSERWSGNEQFF
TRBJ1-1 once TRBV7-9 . TGTGCCAGCAGCCCTTCAACCGTACCGAACACTGAAGCTTTCTTT CASSPSTVPNTEAFF
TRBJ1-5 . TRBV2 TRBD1 TGTGCCAGCGCGAAGGACAGGCAGAGGAGCAATCAGCCCCAGCATTTT CASAKDRQRSNQPQHF
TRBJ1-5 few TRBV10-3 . TGTGCCATCAGTGAGGGGACGCTCCGGCCCCAGCATTTT CAISEGTLRPQHF
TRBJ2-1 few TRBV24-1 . TGTGCCACCAGTGACTTTAACCGGGGGAACAATGAGCAGTTCTTC CATSDFNRGNNEQFF
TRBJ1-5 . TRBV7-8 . TGTGCCAGCAGCTTAGTGGGCCATAGCAATCAGCCCCAGCATTTT CASSLVGHSNQPQHF
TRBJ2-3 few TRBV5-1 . TGCGCCAGCAGCCCAGGAGGACTTACGGGGAGCACAGATACGCAGTATTTT CASSPGGLTGSTDTQYF
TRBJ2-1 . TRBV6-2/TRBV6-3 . TGTGCCAGCAGCCCATTGGGAGTGAATGAGCAGTTCTTC CASSPLGVNEQFF
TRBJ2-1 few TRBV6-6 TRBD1 TGTGCCAGCAGTTCGGACAGGGGATACGTTGAGCAGTTCTTC CASSSDRGYVEQFF
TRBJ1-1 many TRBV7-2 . TGTGCCAGCAGCCGGTCAGGAAACACTGAAGCTTTCTTT CASSRSGNTEAFF
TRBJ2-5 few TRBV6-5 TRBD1 TGTGCCAGCAGTTTATCAGGGGGCCCTGAGGAGACCCAGTACTTC CASSLSGGPEETQYF
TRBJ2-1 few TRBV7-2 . TGTGCCAGCAGCTTAGTGGGGGGCCCGGATGGGGAGCAGTTCTTC CASSLVGGPDGEQFF
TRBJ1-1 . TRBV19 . TGTGCCAGTAGTATCAGAGGTCTTTGGCAGGAAATTGAAGCTTTCTTT CASSIRGLWQEIEAFF
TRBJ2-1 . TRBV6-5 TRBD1 TGTGCCAGCAGTTACTTCCCCCGGGACAGGGTGAATGAGCAGTTCTTC CASSYFPRDRVNEQFF
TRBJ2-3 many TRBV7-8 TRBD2 TGTGCCAGCAGCTTAAGGGGGCTAGCGGGGGGAGATACGCAGTATTTT CASSLRGLAGGDTQYF
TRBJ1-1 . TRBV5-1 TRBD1 TGCGCCAGCAATACAGGGGATTGGAACACTGAAGCTTTCTTT CASNTGDWNTEAFF
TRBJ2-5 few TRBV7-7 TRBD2 TGTGCCAGCAGCTCAGTACTAGCGGGCCTAGAGACCCAGTACTTC CASSSVLAGLETQYF
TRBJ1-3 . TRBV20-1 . TGCAGTGCTAGAGATACGCCTTGGTCTGGAAACACCATATATTTT CSARDTPWSGNTIYF
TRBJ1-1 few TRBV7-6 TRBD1 TGTGCCAGCAGCTTAGGAGGGACAGGGGTGGCTTTCTTT CASSLGGTGVAFF
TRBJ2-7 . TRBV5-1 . TGCGCCAGCAGCTTCAACGAGCAGTACTTC CASSFNEQYF
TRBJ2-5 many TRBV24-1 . TGTGCCACCAGTGATCCCCCAGGGGAGACCCAGTACTTC CATSDPPGETQYF
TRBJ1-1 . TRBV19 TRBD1 TGTGCCAGTACCTCCGGGACAGGGTCTCCGCGGAACACTGAAGCTTTCTTT CASTSGTGSPRNTEAFF
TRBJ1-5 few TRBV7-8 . TGTGCCAGCAGCTTCCAGCGGATTATTGGAAGCAATCAGCCCCAGCATTTT CASSFQRIIGSNQPQHF
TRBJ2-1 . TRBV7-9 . TGTGCCAGCAGCTTAGAGGACAGTAGGTTCTTC CASSLEDSRFF
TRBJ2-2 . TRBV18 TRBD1 TGTGCCAGCTCACCGAACAGGGGGCTTAACACCGGGGAGCTGTTTTTT CASSPNRGLNTGELFF
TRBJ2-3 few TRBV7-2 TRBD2 TGTGCCAGCAGCTTTTTTAGCTTCGGGGGGGCGACGCAGTATTTT CASSFFSFGGATQYF
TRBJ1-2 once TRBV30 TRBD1 TGTGCCTCCGGACAGGGGTCCCCTTTCGTGGAAGGCTACACCTTC CASGQGSPFVEGYTF
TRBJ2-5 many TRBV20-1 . TGCAGTGCCACCGGTGAGGGGTTTAAAGAGACCCAGTACTTC CSATGEGFKETQYF
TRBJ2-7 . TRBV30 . TGTGCCTGGAGTGTAGTCGGTTACGAGCAGTACTTC CAWSVVGYEQYF
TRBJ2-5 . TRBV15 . TGTGCCACCAGCAGAGCCTTCCAAGAGACCCAGTACTTC CATSRAFQETQYF
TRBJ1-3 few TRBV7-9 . TGTGCCAGCAGCTTCGGCGTTAGCTCTGGAAACACCATATATTTT CASSFGVSSGNTIYF